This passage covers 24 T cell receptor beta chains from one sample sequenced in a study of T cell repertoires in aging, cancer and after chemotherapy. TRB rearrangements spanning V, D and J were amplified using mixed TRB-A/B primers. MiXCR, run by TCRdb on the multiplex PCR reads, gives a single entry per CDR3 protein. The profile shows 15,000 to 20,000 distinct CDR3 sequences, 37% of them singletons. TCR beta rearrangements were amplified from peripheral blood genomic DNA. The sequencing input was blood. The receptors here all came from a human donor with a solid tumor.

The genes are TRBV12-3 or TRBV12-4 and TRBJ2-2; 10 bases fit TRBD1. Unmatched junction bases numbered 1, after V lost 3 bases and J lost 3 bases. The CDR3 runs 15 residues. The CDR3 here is CASSFGTGDTGELFF. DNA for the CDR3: TGTGCCAGCAGTTTTGGGACAGGGGACACCGGGGAGCTGTTTTTT.

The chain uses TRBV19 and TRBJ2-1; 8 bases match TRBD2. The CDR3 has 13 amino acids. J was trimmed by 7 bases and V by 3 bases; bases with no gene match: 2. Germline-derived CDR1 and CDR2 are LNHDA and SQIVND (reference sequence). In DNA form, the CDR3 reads TGTGCCAGTAGTATTATAGCGGGAAATGAGCAGTTCTTC. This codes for CASSIIAGNEQFF. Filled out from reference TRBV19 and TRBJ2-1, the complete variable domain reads DGGITQSPKYLFRKEGQNVTLSCEQNLNHDAMYWYRQDPGQGLRLIYYSQIVNDFQKGDIAEGYSVSREKKESFPLTVTSAQKNPTAFYLCASSIIAGNEQFFGPGTRLTVL.

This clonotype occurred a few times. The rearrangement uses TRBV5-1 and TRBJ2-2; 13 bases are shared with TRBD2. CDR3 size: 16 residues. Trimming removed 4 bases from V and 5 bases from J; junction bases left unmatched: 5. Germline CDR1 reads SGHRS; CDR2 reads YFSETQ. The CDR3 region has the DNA TGCGCCAGCAGCACTAGCGGGGGGGCCGGTACCGGGGAGCTGTTTTTT. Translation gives CASSTSGGAGTGELFF.

The CDR3 DNA is TGTGCCAGCTCACCATACAGGGGGCAGGGGAACACTGAAGCTTTCTTT. It is translated as CASSPYRGQGNTEAFF. The chain joins TRBV18 to TRBJ1-1; 9 bases are shared with TRBD1. The CDR3 is 16 residues long. Germline CDR1 reads KGHSH; CDR2 reads LQKENI. The J segment lost 1 base and the V segment lost 2 bases, leaving 5 bases of the junction unmatched.

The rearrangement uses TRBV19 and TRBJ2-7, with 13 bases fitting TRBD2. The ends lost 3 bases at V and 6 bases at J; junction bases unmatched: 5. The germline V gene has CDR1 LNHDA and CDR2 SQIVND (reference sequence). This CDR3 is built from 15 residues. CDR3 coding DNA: TGTGCCAGTAGTATTTACGGGACTAGCGGGATCGAGCAGTACTTC. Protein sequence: CASSIYGTSGIEQYF.

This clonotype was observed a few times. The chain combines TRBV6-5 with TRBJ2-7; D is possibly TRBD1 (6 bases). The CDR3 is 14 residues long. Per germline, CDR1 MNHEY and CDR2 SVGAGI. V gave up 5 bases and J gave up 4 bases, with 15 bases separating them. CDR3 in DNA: TGTGCCAGCAGTCGGGACACCCGTTCTTACGAGCAGTACTTC. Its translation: CASSRDTRSYEQYF.

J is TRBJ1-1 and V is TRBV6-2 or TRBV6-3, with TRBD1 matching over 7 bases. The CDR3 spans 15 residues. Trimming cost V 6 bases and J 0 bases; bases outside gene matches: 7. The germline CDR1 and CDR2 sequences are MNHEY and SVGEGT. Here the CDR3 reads CASRTRQGMNTEAFF. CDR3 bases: TGTGCCAGCAGAACACGACAGGGAATGAACACTGAAGCTTTCTTT.

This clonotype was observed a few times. CDR3 loop: CASSPKTGVNTEAFF. The CDR3 nucleotides read TGTGCCAGCTCACCAAAGACAGGGGTGAACACTGAAGCTTTCTTT. This chain joins TRBV18 and TRBJ1-1; 8 bases agree with TRBD1. V shed 2 bases and J 0 bases; nucleotides not matched to a gene: 2. Germline V gives CDR1 KGHSH, CDR2 LQKENI. The CDR3 has 15 residues.

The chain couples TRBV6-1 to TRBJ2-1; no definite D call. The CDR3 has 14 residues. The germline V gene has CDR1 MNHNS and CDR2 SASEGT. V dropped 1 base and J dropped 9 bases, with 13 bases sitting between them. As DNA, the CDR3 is TGTGCCAGCAGTGAAGTGGGGATATCGGGTGAGCAGTTCTTC. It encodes CASSEVGISGEQFF.

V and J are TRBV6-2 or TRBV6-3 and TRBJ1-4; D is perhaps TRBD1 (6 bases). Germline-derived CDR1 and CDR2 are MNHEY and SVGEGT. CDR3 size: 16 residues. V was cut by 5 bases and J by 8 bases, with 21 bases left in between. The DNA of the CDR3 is TGTGCCAGCAGTGCCAACCACAGGGTCCAAGGGGAAAAACTGTTTTTT. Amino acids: CASSANHRVQGEKLFF.

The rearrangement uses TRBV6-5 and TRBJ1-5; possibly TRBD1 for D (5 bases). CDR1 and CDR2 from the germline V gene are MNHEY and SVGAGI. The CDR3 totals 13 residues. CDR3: CVSRQYSNQPQHF. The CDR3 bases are TGTGTTAGCAGACAGTATAGCAATCAGCCCCAGCATTTT.

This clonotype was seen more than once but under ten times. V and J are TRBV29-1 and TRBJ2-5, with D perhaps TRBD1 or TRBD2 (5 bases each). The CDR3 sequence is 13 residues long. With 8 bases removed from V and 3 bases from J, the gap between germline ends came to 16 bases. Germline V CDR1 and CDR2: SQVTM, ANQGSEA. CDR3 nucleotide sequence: TGCAGCTTTTCAGAGGGACCAGAAGAGACCCAGTACTTC. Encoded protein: CSFSEGPEETQYF.

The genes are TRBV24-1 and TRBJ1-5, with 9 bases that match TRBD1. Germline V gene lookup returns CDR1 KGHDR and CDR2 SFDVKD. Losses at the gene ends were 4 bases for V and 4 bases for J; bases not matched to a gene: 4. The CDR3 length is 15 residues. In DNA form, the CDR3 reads TGTGCCACCAGTGACCCGGGACAGGGAAATCAGCCCCAGCATTTT. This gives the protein CATSDPGQGNQPQHF.

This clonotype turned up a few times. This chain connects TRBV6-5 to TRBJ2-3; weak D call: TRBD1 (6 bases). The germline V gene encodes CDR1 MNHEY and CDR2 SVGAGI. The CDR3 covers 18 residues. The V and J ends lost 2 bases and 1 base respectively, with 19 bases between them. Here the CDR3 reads CASSYAASGAVGTDTQYF. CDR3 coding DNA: TGTGCCAGCAGTTACGCTGCTTCAGGGGCGGTGGGCACAGATACGCAGTATTTT.

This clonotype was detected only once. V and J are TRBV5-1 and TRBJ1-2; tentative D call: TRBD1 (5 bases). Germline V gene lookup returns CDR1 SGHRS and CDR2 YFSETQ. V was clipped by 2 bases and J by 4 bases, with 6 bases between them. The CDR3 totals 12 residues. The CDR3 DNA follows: TGCGCCAGCAGCTTCACAGGCTATGGCTACACCTTC. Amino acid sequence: CASSFTGYGYTF.

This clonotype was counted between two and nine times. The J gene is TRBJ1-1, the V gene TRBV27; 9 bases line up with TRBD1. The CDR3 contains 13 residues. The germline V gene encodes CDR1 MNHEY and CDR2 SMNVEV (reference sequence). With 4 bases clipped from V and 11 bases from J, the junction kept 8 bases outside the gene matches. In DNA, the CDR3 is TGTGCCAGCAGTTACAAGTCGGGACAGGGTGCTTTCTTT. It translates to CASSYKSGQGAFF.

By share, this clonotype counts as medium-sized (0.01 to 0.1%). CDR3: CATSAGQTTDTQYF. CDR3 DNA sequence: TGTGCCACCAGCGCAGGGCAAACCACAGATACGCAGTATTTT. The chain recombines TRBV15 with TRBJ2-3; the D gene is possibly TRBD1 (5 bases). The CDR3 loop spans 14 amino acids. Germline V gene data show CDR1 as LNHNV and CDR2 as YYDKDF (reference sequence). Between the trimmed V and J ends, which lost 5 bases and 2 bases, there was a span of 11 bases.

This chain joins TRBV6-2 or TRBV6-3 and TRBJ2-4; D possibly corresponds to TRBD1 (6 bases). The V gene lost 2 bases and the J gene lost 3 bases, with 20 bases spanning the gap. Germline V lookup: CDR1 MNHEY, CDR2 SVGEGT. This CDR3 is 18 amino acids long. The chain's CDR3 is CASSYLLAGGLNKNIQYF. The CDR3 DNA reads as TGTGCCAGCAGTTACCTCCTCGCTGGGGGCCTTAACAAAAACATTCAGTACTTC.

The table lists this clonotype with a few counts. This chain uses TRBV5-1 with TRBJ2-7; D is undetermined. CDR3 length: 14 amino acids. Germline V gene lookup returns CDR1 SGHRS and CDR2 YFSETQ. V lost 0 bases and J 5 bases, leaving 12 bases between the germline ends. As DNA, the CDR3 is TGCGCCAGCAGCTTGGGGCTGCTACTTCACGAGCAGTACTTC. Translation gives CASSLGLLLHEQYF.

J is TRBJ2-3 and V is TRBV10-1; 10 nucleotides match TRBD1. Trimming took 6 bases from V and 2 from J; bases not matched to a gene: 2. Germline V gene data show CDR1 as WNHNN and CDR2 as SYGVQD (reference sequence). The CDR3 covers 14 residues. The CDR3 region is CASSRQGATDTQYF. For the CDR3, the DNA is TGCGCCAGCAGCCGACAGGGGGCCACAGATACGCAGTATTTT.

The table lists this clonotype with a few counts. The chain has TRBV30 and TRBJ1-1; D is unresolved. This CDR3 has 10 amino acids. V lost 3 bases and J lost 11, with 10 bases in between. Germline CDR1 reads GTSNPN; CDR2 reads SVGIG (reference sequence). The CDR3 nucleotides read TGTGCCTGGAGAGGGATCCACGCTTTCTTT. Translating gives CAWRGIHAFF.

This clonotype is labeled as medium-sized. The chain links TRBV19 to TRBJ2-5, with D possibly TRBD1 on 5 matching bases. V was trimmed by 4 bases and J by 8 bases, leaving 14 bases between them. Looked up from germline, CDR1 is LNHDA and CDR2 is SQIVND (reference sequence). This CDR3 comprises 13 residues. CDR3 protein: CASSTQIRGTQYF. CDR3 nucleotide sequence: TGTGCCAGTAGTACCCAGATTAGGGGAACCCAGTACTTC.

CDR3 residues: CASSLAVGGNEKLFF. The CDR3 nucleotides are TGTGCCAGCAGCTTAGCAGTGGGGGGTAATGAAAAACTGTTTTTT. This chain joins TRBV11-2 and TRBJ1-4; tentative D call: TRBD1 (5 bases). This CDR3 comprises 15 residues. Germline V lookup: CDR1 SGHAT, CDR2 FQNNGV. The V gene lost 1 base and the J gene lost 4 bases, with 10 bases spanning the gap.

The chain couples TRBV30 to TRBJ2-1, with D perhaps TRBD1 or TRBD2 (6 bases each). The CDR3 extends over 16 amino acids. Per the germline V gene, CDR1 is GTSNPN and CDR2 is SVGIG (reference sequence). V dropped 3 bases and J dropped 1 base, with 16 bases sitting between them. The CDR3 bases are TGTGCCTGGAGAGGGGGGCCCAGGGTTTCCTACAATGAGCAGTTCTTC. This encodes CAWRGGPRVSYNEQFF.